These 29 T cell receptor beta chains share one sample of origin, sequenced in a study of blood T cell repertoires in COVID-19. Method: immunoSEQ multiplex PCR; TCRdb's copy keeps in-frame clones and lacks some. Of 98,000 or so clones listed, roughly 70% are singletons. The sequenced sample consisted of peripheral blood. Every receptor here comes from a woman between 35 and 50 years old with acute or convalescent COVID-19.

The chain links TRBV9 to TRBJ1-1, with D possibly being TRBD1 (5 bases). Between the trimmed V and J ends, which lost 3 bases and 0 bases, there was a span of 21 bases. The germline gives CDR1 SGDLS, CDR2 YYNGEE. The CDR3 has 18 amino acids. The CDR3 nucleotides are TGTGCCAGCAGCGCCACCATTAGGGGAGGGGAAGTGAACACTGAAGCTTTCTTT. Protein product: CASSATIRGGEVNTEAFF.

This clone has only one observation. The chain carries TRBV6-5 and TRBJ1-1; the D gene is possibly TRBD1 (5 bases). Trimming pared 7 bases from V and 5 bases from J, leaving 20 bases between. The CDR3 has 15 residues. CDR1 MNHEY and CDR2 SVGAGI come from the germline V gene. The CDR3 sequence: CASTRASVGNTEAFF. In DNA, the CDR3 is TGTGCCAGCACCAGGGCGTCAGTAGGTAATACTGAAGCTTTCTTT.

This sequence joins TRBV7-2 and TRBJ2-3; tentative D call: TRBD2 (5 bases). This CDR3 comprises 15 residues. Germline V lookup: CDR1 SGHTA, CDR2 FQGNSA. The V end was cut by 1 base, the J end by 1 base, with 9 bases between. The CDR3 sequence: CASSLVSARTDTQYF. CDR3 DNA: TGTGCCAGCAGCTTAGTTAGCGCTCGCACAGATACGCAGTATTTT.

The chain uses TRBV4-3 and TRBJ2-3; TRBD2 agrees at 9 bases. With V trimmed by 0 bases and J by 0 bases, 4 bases remained unmatched. The germline gives CDR1 LGHNA, CDR2 YSLEER. The CDR3 contains 17 residues. In DNA form, the CDR3 reads TGCGCCAGCAGCCAAGAAGTAGCGGGGGCTAGCACAGATACGCAGTATTTT. Its protein is CASSQEVAGASTDTQYF.

This clone was seen once. An end of the junction does not agree with germline; a read error may underlie this. The chain recombines TRBV28 with TRBJ2-3; D possibly corresponds to TRBD2 (6 bases). Germline assignment: CDR1 MDHEN and CDR2 SYDVKM. This CDR3 comprises 13 residues. Here the CDR3 reads CASSLLAGGERDF. As DNA, the CDR3 is TGTGCCAGCAGTTTATTGGCAGGAGGGGAACGAGATTTT.

The gene calls are TRBV7-9 and TRBJ2-5; 8 bases are a match to TRBD1. The CDR3 length is 17 residues. Unmatched junction bases numbered 14, after V lost 7 bases and J lost 1 base. In germline, CDR1 is SEHNR, CDR2 FQNEAQ (reference sequence). The CDR3 sequence: CASKSWTGMGTQETQYF. CDR3 coding DNA: TGTGCCAGCAAGTCGTGGACAGGGATGGGGACCCAAGAGACCCAGTACTTC. Combining the CDR3 with reference TRBV7-9 and TRBJ2-5 gives the whole variable domain DTGVSQNPRHKITKRGQNVTFRCDPISEHNRLYWYRQTLGQGPEFLTYFQNEAQLEKSRLLSDRFSAERPKGSFSTLEIQRTEQGDSAMYLCASKSWTGMGTQETQYFGPGTRLLVL.

The CDR3 spells CASSWTTGSSTDTQYF. The DNA of the CDR3 is TGCGCCAGCAGCTGGACCACAGGTTCTAGCACAGATACGCAGTATTTT. The chain combines TRBV5-1 with TRBJ2-3; a weak D match, TRBD1 (5 bases). V was trimmed by 3 bases and J by 0 bases, leaving 14 bases between them. Germline V gives CDR1 SGHRS, CDR2 YFSETQ. This CDR3 comprises 16 residues.

This chain links TRBV19 with TRBJ1-4; possible D gene TRBD1, 6 bases. The CDR3 spans 14 residues. V was trimmed by 5 bases and J by 2 bases, leaving 9 bases between them. Per germline, CDR1 LNHDA and CDR2 SQIVND (reference sequence). The CDR3 loop is CASSQQGTNEKLFF. The CDR3 coding sequence is TGTGCCAGTAGTCAACAGGGTACTAATGAAAAACTGTTTTTT.

V is TRBV4-1 and J is TRBJ2-7, with D possibly TRBD2 on 5 matching bases. CDR1 and CDR2 from the germline V gene are MGHRA and YSYEKL. The V end was cut by 2 bases, the J end by 2 bases, with 13 bases between. The CDR3 is made up of 15 amino acids. The CDR3 sequence: CASSQTGSLTYEQYF. The CDR3 nucleotides read TGCGCCAGCAGCCAAACGGGGTCCCTTACCTACGAGCAGTACTTC.

The rearrangement joins TRBV24-1 to TRBJ1-1; TRBD1 matches 9 bases. Per the germline V gene, CDR1 is KGHDR and CDR2 is SFDVKD. J gave up 9 bases and V 4 bases, and 5 bases lay outside the gene matches. The CDR3 extends over 13 amino acids. CDR3 region: CATSETTGGKAFF. The CDR3 DNA is TGTGCCACCAGTGAGACGACAGGGGGGAAAGCTTTCTTT.

The chain employs TRBV20-1 and TRBJ1-2; D perhaps matches TRBD1 (5 bases). Trimming pared 3 bases from V and 5 bases from J, leaving 16 bases between. Germline CDR1 DFQATT, CDR2 SNEGSKA (reference sequence). The CDR3 loop spans 14 amino acids. The CDR3 loop reads CSASNPGGSYGYTF. The CDR3 DNA reads as TGCAGTGCTAGTAACCCCGGGGGGAGTTATGGCTACACCTTC.

The V gene is TRBV28, the J gene TRBJ2-5; 7 bases map to TRBD2. The CDR3 is made up of 14 amino acids. The germline V gene has CDR1 MDHEN and CDR2 SYDVKM. V lost 7 bases and J lost 9; bases outside the gene matches: 14. In nucleotides, the CDR3 is TGTGCCAGCAACCCTTCCCCGGGGGGAGGGGCCCAGTACTTC. Translated, it gives CASNPSPGGGAQYF. Full variable domain (remainder filled in from reference TRBV28 and TRBJ2-5): DVKVTQSSRYLVKRTGEKVFLECVQDMDHENMFWYRQDPGLGLRLIYFSYDVKMKEKGDIPEGYSVSREKKERFSLILESASTNQTSMYLCASNPSPGGGAQYFGPGTRLLVL.

The chain has TRBV11-2 and TRBJ2-3; possible D gene TRBD1, 6 bases. This CDR3 has 14 amino acids. CDR1 is SGHAT, CDR2 FQNNGV, per germline. Between the trimmed V and J ends, which lost 5 bases and 3 bases, there was a span of 12 bases. The CDR3 spells CASSPGQPTDTQYF. The CDR3 nucleotides read TGTGCCAGCAGCCCCGGACAGCCGACAGATACGCAGTATTTT.

The chain combines TRBV6-5 with TRBJ1-2; 8 positions match TRBD1. The V gene's germline CDR1 is MNHEY and CDR2 SVGAGI. The CDR3 length is 13 residues. With 5 bases clipped from V and 8 bases from J, the junction kept 7 bases outside the gene matches. The CDR3 loop is CASSQGAVIGYTF. CDR3 in DNA: TGTGCCAGCAGTCAGGGGGCGGTAATCGGCTACACCTTC.

The gene calls are TRBV4-2 and TRBJ1-2, with D maybe TRBD1 (5 bases). Germline CDR1 and CDR2: LGHNA and YNFKEQ. The CDR3 consists of 14 residues. V shed 0 bases and J shed 9 bases, with 14 bases lying between them. The CDR3 bases are TGTGCCAGCAGCCAAGATCCCAGGACATTAAGCTACACCTTC. As protein: CASSQDPRTLSYTF.

This clone was detected only once. The DNA of the CDR3 is TGTGCCAGCAGGGGACAGGACGCATACAATCAGCCCCAGCATTTT. This sequence encodes CASRGQDAYNQPQHF. V is TRBV27 and J is TRBJ1-5; 8 positions agree with TRBD1. V dropped 6 bases and J dropped 3; count of bases not matched to a gene: 7. The germline V gene encodes CDR1 MNHEY and CDR2 SMNVEV (reference sequence). This CDR3 has 15 residues.

The chain couples TRBV5-1 to TRBJ2-1; 7 bases map to TRBD1. Trimming at V came to 4 bases and at J to 5 bases, leaving 3 bases not matched to a gene. The CDR3 spans 13 residues. CDR1 and CDR2 from the germline V gene are SGHRS and YFSETQ. This CDR3 is CASSEGQNNEQFF. The DNA for the CDR3 is TGCGCCAGCAGCGAGGGACAGAACAATGAGCAGTTCTTC.

This clone occurred many times. V gene TRBV25-1 combines with J gene TRBJ1-6; D is undetermined. This CDR3 comprises 14 residues. V lost 2 bases, J lost 5 bases, and 7 bases lay in between. Germline loops: CDR1 MGHDK, CDR2 SYGVNS. The DNA for the CDR3 is TGTGCCAGCAGTGAACCCGGGGATAATTCACCCCTCCACTTT. It encodes CASSEPGDNSPLHF.

The rearrangement joins TRBV28 to TRBJ1-1, with a tentative D call TRBD1 (5 bases). CDR1 is MDHEN, CDR2 SYDVKM, per germline. The CDR3 has 14 residues. The V and J ends lost 6 bases and 0 bases respectively, with 11 bases between them. CDR3 DNA: TGTGCCAGCAGACCTCCAGGGTTGAACACTGAAGCTTTCTTT. Protein product: CASRPPGLNTEAFF.

The chain combines TRBV7-2 with TRBJ1-5; D is uncertain. V lost 6 bases, J lost 5 bases, and 11 bases lay in between. The CDR3 is 13 residues long. Germline V gene lookup returns CDR1 SGHTA and CDR2 FQGNSA. Here the CDR3 reads CASSITEDQPQHF. The CDR3 DNA reads TGTGCCAGCAGTATTACCGAGGATCAGCCCCAGCATTTT.

There are a few counts of this clone. This chain joins TRBV3-1 (or the pseudogene TRBV3-2) and TRBJ2-3; D is possibly TRBD1 (5 bases). In germline, CDR1 is LGHDT, CDR2 YNNKEL (reference sequence). This CDR3 comprises 14 residues. V gave up 3 bases and J gave up 11 bases, with 18 bases separating them. CDR3 in DNA: TGTGCCAGCAGCCACAGGGAAGCTGATACGGGGCAGTATTTT. Protein: CASSHREADTGQYF.

The V call is TRBV6-1, the J call TRBJ2-7; 7 positions agree with TRBD2. Trimming removed 3 bases from V and 2 bases from J; junction bases left unmatched: 10. Germline CDR1 is MNHNS and CDR2 is SASEGT. The CDR3 sequence is 16 residues long. This CDR3 is CASSEGRVPSTYEQYF. The CDR3 DNA reads TGTGCCAGCAGTGAGGGGAGGGTACCCAGTACCTACGAGCAGTACTTC.

The rearrangement joins TRBV7-9 to TRBJ1-2; 7 nucleotides match TRBD1. V dropped 5 bases and J dropped 7; count of bases not matched to a gene: 4. Germline V lookup: CDR1 SEHNR, CDR2 FQNEAQ (reference sequence). The CDR3 spans 12 residues. CDR3 protein: CASSQTGTGYTF. CDR3 DNA sequence: TGTGCCAGCAGCCAGACAGGGACTGGCTACACCTTC.

This clone has a handful of counts. J is TRBJ2-2 and V is TRBV20-1; 7 bases are shared with TRBD1. The trim removed 3 bases at V and 7 bases at J, leaving 5 bases unmatched. Germline values: CDR1 DFQATT, CDR2 SNEGSKA (reference sequence). This CDR3 region has 13 residues. CDR3 bases: TGCAGTGCTAGTGACAGGGCTTACGGGGAGCTGTTTTTT. Its protein product is CSASDRAYGELFF.

The table lists this clone with a few counts. J is TRBJ1-2 and V is TRBV2; D possibly corresponds to TRBD1 (5 bases). The CDR3 contains 12 residues. The germline V gene encodes CDR1 SNHLY and CDR2 FYNNEI. V was cut by 4 bases and J by 2 bases, with 5 bases left in between. The CDR3 sequence is CASSAGNYGYTF. The DNA of the CDR3 is TGTGCCAGCAGTGCAGGGAACTATGGCTACACCTTC.

The chain recombines TRBV5-1 with TRBJ2-3; 11 bases fit TRBD2. The CDR3 contains 15 residues. The germline gives CDR1 SGHRS, CDR2 YFSETQ. The V and J ends lost 1 base and 6 bases, in that order; junction bases with no gene match: 4. CDR3 loop: CASSLNSGGADTQYF. CDR3 nucleotides: TGCGCCAGCAGCTTGAATAGCGGGGGGGCTGATACGCAGTATTTT.

The chain employs TRBV28 and TRBJ1-5; D might be TRBD1 (5 bases). Looked up from germline, CDR1 is MDHEN and CDR2 is SYDVKM. The V end was cut by 5 bases, the J end by 0 bases, with 14 bases between. There are 16 residues in the CDR3. CDR3 nucleotides: TGTGCCAGCAGTCCCACAGGAACTTATAGCAATCAGCCCCAGCATTTT. Encoded protein: CASSPTGTYSNQPQHF.

This chain connects TRBV28 to TRBJ1-5; a possible D gene is TRBD1 (5 bases). The CDR3 totals 13 residues. The V gene lost 3 bases and the J gene lost 3 bases, with 6 bases spanning the gap. Germline V lookup: CDR1 MDHEN, CDR2 SYDVKM. CDR3 in DNA: TGTGCCAGCAGTTTGGGGCCCAATCAGCCCCAGCATTTT. Amino acid sequence: CASSLGPNQPQHF.

The chain recombines TRBV10-3 with TRBJ2-7; possible D gene TRBD1, 6 bases. Germline assignment: CDR1 ENHRY and CDR2 SYGVKD. With 0 bases removed from V and 6 bases from J, the gap between germline ends came to 12 bases. This CDR3 contains 14 residues. Here the CDR3 DNA reads TGTGCCATCAGTGAGTCAACAGGGTCGGCCGAGCAGTACTTC. This encodes CAISESTGSAEQYF.